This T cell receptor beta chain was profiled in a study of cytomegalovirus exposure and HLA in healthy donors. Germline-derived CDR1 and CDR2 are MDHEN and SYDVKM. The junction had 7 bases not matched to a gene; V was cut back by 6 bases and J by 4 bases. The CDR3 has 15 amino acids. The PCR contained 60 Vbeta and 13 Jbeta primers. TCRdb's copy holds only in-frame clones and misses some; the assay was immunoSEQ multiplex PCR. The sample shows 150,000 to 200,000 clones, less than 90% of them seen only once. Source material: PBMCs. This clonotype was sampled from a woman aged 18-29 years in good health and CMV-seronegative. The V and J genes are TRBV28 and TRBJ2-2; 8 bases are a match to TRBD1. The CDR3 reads CASSQGAPSTGELFF. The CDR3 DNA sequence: TGTGCCAGCAGCCAGGGGGCGCCGAGCACCGGGGAGCTGTTTTTT.